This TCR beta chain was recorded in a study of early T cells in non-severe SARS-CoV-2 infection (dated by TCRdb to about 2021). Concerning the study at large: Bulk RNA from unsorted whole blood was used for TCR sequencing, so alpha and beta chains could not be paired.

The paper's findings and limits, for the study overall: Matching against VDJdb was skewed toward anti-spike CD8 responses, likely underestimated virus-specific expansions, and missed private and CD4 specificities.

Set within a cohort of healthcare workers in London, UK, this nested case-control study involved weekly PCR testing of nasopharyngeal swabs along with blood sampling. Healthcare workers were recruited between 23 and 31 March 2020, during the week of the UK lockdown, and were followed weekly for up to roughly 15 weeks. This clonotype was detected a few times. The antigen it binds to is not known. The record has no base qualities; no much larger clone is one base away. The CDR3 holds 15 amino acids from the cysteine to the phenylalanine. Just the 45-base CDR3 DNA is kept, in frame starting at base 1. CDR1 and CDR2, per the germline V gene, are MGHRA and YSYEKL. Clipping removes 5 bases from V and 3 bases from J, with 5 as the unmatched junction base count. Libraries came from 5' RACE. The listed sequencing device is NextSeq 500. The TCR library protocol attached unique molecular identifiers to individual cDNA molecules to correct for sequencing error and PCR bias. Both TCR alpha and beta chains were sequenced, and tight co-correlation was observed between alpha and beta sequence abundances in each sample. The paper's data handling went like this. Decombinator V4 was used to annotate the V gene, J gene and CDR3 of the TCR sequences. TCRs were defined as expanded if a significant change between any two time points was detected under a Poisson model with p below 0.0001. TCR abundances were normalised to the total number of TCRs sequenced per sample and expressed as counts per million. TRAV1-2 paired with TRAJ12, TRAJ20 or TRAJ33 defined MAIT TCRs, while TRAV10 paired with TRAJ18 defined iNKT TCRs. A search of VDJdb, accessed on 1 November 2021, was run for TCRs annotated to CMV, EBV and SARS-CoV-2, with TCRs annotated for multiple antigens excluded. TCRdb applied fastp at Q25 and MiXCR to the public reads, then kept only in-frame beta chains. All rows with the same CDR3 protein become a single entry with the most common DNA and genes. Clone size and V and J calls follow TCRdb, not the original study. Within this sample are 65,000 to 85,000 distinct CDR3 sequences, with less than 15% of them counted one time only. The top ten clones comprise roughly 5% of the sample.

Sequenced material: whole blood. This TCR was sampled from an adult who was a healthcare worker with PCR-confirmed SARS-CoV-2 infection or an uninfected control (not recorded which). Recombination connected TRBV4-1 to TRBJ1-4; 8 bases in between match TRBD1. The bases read TGCGCCAGCAGCTATCGGACAGGGCCTAATGAAAAACTGTTTTTT. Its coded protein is CASSYRTGPNEKLFF.